What follows are 11 T cell receptor beta chains derived from one specimen sequenced in a study of shared clonotypes between healthy human individuals. Selected positively for CCR7 and CD45RO-negative, naive CD8 cells excluded terminally differentiated effector memory CD45RA+ cells. TCRdb's table, derived via immunoSEQ multiplex PCR, lists solely in-frame clones and lacks some. Seen here are about 590,000 clones, roughly 95% observed once, and the top ten hold 0.09% to 0.13%. Sequenced: naive CD8+ T cells sorted from blood. The receptors were gathered from a woman in her thirties in good health.

The table lists this clone with a count of one. The chain employs TRBV19 and TRBJ2-5; 12 nucleotides line up with TRBD2. Germline V CDR1 and CDR2: LNHDA, SQIVND (reference sequence). The CDR3 is made up of 16 amino acids. J lost 5 bases, V lost 10 bases, and 14 bases had no gene match. The CDR3 region has the DNA TGTGCCAACCACTGGACTAGCGGGGAGGGTTGTGAGACCCAGTACTTC. Translating gives CANHWTSGEGCETQYF.

This sequence joins TRBV5-4 and TRBJ2-1; TRBD1 aligns across 7 bases. The junction had 6 bases not matched to a gene; V was cut back by 0 bases and J by 0 bases. The CDR3 totals 17 residues. Germline V lookup: CDR1 SGHNT, CDR2 YYREEE (reference sequence). This CDR3 is CASSLEGRGSSYNEQFF. CDR3 in DNA: TGTGCCAGCAGCTTGGAAGGCAGGGGGAGCTCCTACAATGAGCAGTTCTTC. Filled out from reference TRBV5-4 and TRBJ2-1, the complete variable domain reads ETGVTQSPTHLIKTRGQQVTLRCSSQSGHNTVSWYQQALGQGPQFIFQYYREEENGRGNFPPRFSGLQFPNYSSELNVNALELDDSALYLCASSLEGRGSSYNEQFFGPGTRLTVL.

The chain's CDR3 is CASSQTGTMFYEQYF. CDR3 coding DNA: TGTGCCAGCAGCCAAACCGGGACTATGTTCTACGAGCAGTACTTC. This chain joins TRBV7-8 and TRBJ2-7; 7 nucleotides match TRBD2. V shed 5 bases, J shed 3 bases, and the junction held 10 bases outside the gene matches. The germline gives CDR1 SGHVS, CDR2 FQNEAQ. The CDR3 is 15 amino acids.

The chain links TRBV19 to TRBJ2-7; D not certain. The CDR3 consists of 17 residues. Germline CDR1 is LNHDA and CDR2 is SQIVND (reference sequence). Trimming pared 1 base from V and 0 bases from J, leaving 16 bases between. The CDR3 region is CASSIGAGVKSSYEQYF. CDR3 DNA: TGTGCCAGTAGTATAGGGGCTGGGGTAAAAAGCTCCTACGAGCAGTACTTC.

The chain uses TRBV5-3 and TRBJ2-4; possible D gene TRBD2, 5 bases. TRBV5-3 qualifies as an ORF whose function is uncertain. V lost 0 bases and J lost 0, with 19 bases in between. The CDR3 extends over 19 amino acids. The DNA of the CDR3 is TGTGCCAGAAGCTTGGCGGGAATAATAGATTCCCTAGCCAAAAACATTCAGTACTTC. Encoded protein: CARSLAGIIDSLAKNIQYF.

J is TRBJ1-6 and V is TRBV5-1, with TRBD1 matching over 9 bases. V lost 2 bases, J lost 9 bases, and 18 bases stayed unmatched. The germline V gene has CDR1 SGHRS and CDR2 YFSETQ. The CDR3 has 19 residues. CDR3 in DNA: TGCGCCAGCAGCTTAGCGGGGCGGATGGACAGGGGAGCTAGTTCACCCCTCCACTTT. As protein: CASSLAGRMDRGASSPLHF. The whole variable domain, filled in from reference TRBV5-1 and TRBJ1-6, reads KAGVTQTPRYLIKTRGQQVTLSCSPISGHRSVSWYQQTPGQGLQFLFEYFSETQRNKGNFPGRFSGRQFSNSRSEMNVSTLELGDSALYLCASSLAGRMDRGASSPLHFGNGTRLTVT.

The CDR3 DNA follows: TGCGCCAGCAGCCTTCGGGGTCCCAATGAGCAGTTCTTC. Translating it yields CASSLRGPNEQFF. The chain is built from TRBV4-1 and TRBJ2-1, with D possibly matching TRBD2 (5 bases). V lost 4 bases, J lost 6 bases, and 10 bases lay in between. Looked up from germline, CDR1 is MGHRA and CDR2 is YSYEKL. This CDR3 spans 13 amino acids.

This rearrangement joins TRBV27 to TRBJ2-7; D gene unclear. In germline, CDR1 is MNHEY, CDR2 SMNVEV (reference sequence). V gave up 2 bases and J gave up 4 bases, with 15 bases separating them. CDR3 length: 15 amino acids. The DNA for the CDR3 is TGTGCCAGCAGTTTACATTGGCTATCCGAATACGAGCAGTACTTC. Translating it yields CASSLHWLSEYEQYF.

The chain links TRBV28 to TRBJ1-1, with 10 bases that match TRBD1. CDR1 and CDR2 from the germline V gene are MDHEN and SYDVKM. The ends lost 6 bases at V and 11 bases at J; junction bases unmatched: 12. The CDR3 contains 14 residues. This chain's CDR3 is CASSIQGGTGDAFF. For the CDR3, the DNA is TGTGCCAGCAGCATCCAAGGTGGGACAGGGGACGCTTTCTTT.

The chain combines TRBV2 with TRBJ2-2, with TRBD2 matching 10 bases. Unmatched junction bases numbered 7, after V lost 4 bases and J lost 5 bases. The germline V gene encodes CDR1 SNHLY and CDR2 FYNNEI. The CDR3 length is 16 residues. DNA of the CDR3: TGTGCCAGCAGTGGACCGCTAGCGGGAGAGACCGGGGAGCTGTTTTTT. This translates into CASSGPLAGETGELFF.

The V gene is TRBV30, the J gene TRBJ1-5; D uncertain. Germline-derived CDR1 and CDR2 are GTSNPN and SVGIG (reference sequence). The CDR3 sequence is 13 residues long. Trimming cost V 5 bases and J 0 bases, with 8 bases left between them. CDR3 sequence (DNA): TGTGCCTGGGGGATCGATAGCAATCAGCCCCAGCATTTT. Its protein is CAWGIDSNQPQHF. Together with reference TRBV30 and TRBJ1-5, the CDR3 gives the full variable domain: SQTIHQWPATLVQPVGSPLSLECTVEGTSNPNLYWYRQAAGRGLQLLFYSVGIGQISSEVPQNLSASRPQDRQFILSSKKLLLSDSGFYLCAWGIDSNQPQHFGDGTRLSIL.